This T cell receptor (beta chain) was found in a study of T cell responses to AZD1222 COVID-19 vaccine. Regarding the study as a whole: Baseline antibody screening turned up just a handful of seropositive AZD1222 recipients.

Remarks on this clone: Antigen: not known.

Clones were read by immunoSEQ multiplex PCR, and TCRdb kept only the in-frame ones, dropping some. The table shows 150,000 or so clones, with approximately 94% occurring only once. The sample here was peripheral blood, taken on day 0 of AZD1222 vaccination. The TCR originated in an adult in good health.

The DNA of the CDR3 is TGCGCCAGCAGCCTACTCGGGGGGGATGGCTACACCTTC. The encoded protein is CASSLLGGDGYTF. V usage is TRBV4-3 and J usage is TRBJ1-2; TRBD1 is a possible D gene (5 bases). V was cut by 4 bases and J by 6 bases, with 12 bases left in between. Germline assignment: CDR1 LGHNA and CDR2 YSLEER. The CDR3 has 13 residues.